The present entry profiles one TCR beta chain with its context. Original data processing: Estimates of nucleated cell counts were drawn from the amplification of reference gene primers. Sequenced by immunoSEQ multiplex PCR; TCRdb stores in-frame clones only, minus some. V, J and clone size reflect that table, while D and trimming were determined from the DNA. The sample records approximately 160,000 clones, 84% being singletons. This sample was taken from a study of blood T cell repertoires in COVID-19. Study overall: The United States, Italy and Spain were the sources of the acute and convalescent COVID-19 samples.

The CDR3 sequence is 14 residues long. Germline V gene data show CDR1 as MNHEY and CDR2 as SVGAGI. The V end lost 8 bases, the J end lost 6 bases, and 17 bases lay between the germline ends. Sequenced sample: peripheral blood. The chain joins TRBV6-5 to TRBJ1-5, with D unresolved. This receptor was obtained from a man aged 35 to 55 who had recovered from COVID-19. The chain's CDR3 is CASCSSGVGQPQHF. The CDR3 DNA reads TGTGCCAGCTGTTCGTCCGGGGTCGGTCAGCCCCAGCATTTT.